This record looks at one T cell receptor beta chain sequence and its context. This specimen comes from a study of cytomegalovirus exposure and HLA in healthy donors. V lost 5 bases to trimming and J lost 9 bases; unmatched junction nucleotides: 5. CDR1 PRHDT and CDR2 FYEKMQ come from the germline V gene (reference sequence). The CDR3 is made up of 13 amino acids. Vbeta (60) and Jbeta (13) primers were used in the PCR. Method: immunoSEQ multiplex PCR; TCRdb's copy keeps in-frame clones and lacks some. This sample has approximately 160,000 clones, with around 75% found just once. This clonotype was obtained from a male donor in good health and CMV-seronegative. Sequenced sample: PBMCs. The chain employs TRBV13 and TRBJ1-1, with 11 nucleotides matching TRBD1. DNA for the CDR3: TGTGCCAGCAGCCCCGGGACAGGGGGACAAGCTTTCTTT. The encoded protein is CASSPGTGGQAFF.